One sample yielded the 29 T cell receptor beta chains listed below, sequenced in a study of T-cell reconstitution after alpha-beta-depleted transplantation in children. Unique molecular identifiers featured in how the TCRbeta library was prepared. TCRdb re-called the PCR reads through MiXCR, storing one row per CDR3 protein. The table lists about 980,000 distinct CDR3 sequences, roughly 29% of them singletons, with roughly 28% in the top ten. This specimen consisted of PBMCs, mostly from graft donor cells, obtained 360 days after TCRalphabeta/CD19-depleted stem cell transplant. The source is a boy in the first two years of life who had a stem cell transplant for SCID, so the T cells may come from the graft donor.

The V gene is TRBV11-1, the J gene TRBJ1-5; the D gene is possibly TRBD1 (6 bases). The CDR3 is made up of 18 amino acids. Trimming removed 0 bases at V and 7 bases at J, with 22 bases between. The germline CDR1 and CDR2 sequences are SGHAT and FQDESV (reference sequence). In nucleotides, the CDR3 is TGTGCCAGCAGCTTAGCCCCAGGGGACCGTTTGGGGAGCCAGCCCCAGCATTTT. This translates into CASSLAPGDRLGSQPQHF. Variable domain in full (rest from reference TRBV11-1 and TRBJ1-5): EAEVAQSPRYKITEKSQAVAFWCDPISGHATLYWYRQILGQGPELLVQFQDESVVDDSQLPKDRFSAERLKGVDSTLKIQPAELGDSAMYLCASSLAPGDRLGSQPQHFGDGTRLSIL.

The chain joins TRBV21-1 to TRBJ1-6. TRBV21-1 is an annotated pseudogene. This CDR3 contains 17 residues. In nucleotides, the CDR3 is TGTGCCAGCAGCTCGACCGCGCGTGAGACAATGGGTTCACCCCTCCACTTT. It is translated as CASSSTARETMGSPLHF.

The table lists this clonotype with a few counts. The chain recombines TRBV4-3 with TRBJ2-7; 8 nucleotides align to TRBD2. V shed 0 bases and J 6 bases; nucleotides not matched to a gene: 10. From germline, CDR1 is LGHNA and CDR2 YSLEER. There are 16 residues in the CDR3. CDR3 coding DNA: TGCGCCAGCAGCCAAGATCGACCGGGACTAGTTTCCGAGCAGTACTTC. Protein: CASSQDRPGLVSEQYF.

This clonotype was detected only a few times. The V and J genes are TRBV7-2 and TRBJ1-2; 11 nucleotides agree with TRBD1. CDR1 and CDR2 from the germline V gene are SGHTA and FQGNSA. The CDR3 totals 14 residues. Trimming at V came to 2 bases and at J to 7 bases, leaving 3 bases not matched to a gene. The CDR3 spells CASSLRDRGSGYTF. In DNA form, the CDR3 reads TGTGCCAGCAGCTTACGGGACAGGGGGTCTGGCTACACCTTC.

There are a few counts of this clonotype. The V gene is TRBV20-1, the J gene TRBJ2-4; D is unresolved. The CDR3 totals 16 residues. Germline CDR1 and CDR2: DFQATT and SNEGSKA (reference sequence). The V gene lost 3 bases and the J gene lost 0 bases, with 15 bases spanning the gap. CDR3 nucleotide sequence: TGCAGTGCTAGCCCTTATTCAGGTCTAGCCAAAAACATTCAGTACTTC. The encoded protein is CSASPYSGLAKNIQYF.

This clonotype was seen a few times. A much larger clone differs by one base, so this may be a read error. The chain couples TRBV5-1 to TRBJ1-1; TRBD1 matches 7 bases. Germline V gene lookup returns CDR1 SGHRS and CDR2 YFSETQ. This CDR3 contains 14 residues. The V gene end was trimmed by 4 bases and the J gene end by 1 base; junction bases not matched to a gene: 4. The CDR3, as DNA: TGCGCCAGCAGCATGGGGACAGAGAACACTGAAGCTTTCTTT. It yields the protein CASSMGTENTEAFF.

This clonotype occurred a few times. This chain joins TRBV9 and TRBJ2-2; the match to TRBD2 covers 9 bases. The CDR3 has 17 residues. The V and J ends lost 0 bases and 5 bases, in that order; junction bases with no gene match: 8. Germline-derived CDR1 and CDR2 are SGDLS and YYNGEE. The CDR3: CASSVAGTSYGTGELFF. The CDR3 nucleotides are TGTGCCAGCAGCGTAGCCGGGACTAGCTACGGAACCGGGGAGCTGTTTTTT.

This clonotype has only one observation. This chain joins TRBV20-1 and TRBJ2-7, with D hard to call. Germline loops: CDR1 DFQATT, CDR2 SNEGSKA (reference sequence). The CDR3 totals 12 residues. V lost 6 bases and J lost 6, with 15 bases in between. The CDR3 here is CSAQLAATEQYF. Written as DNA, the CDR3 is TGCAGTGCCCAATTAGCCGCGACCGAGCAGTACTTC.

The DNA of the CDR3 is TGCAGCGCCACGGACAGAAAGACTCCCGAAGCTTTCTTT. This encodes CSATDRKTPEAFF. The chain is built from TRBV29-1 and TRBJ1-1; possible D gene TRBD1, 6 bases. The CDR3 runs to 13 residues. With 7 bases removed from V and 8 bases from J, the gap between germline ends came to 20 bases. Germline V gene lookup returns CDR1 SQVTM and CDR2 ANQGSEA.

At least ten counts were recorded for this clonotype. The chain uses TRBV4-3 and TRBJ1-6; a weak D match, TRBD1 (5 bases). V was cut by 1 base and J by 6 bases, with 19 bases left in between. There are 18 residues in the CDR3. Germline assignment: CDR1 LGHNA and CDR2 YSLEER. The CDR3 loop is CASSQGAGRVFINSPLHF. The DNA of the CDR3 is TGCGCCAGCAGCCAAGGCGCCGGCAGGGTCTTCATTAATTCACCCCTCCACTTT.

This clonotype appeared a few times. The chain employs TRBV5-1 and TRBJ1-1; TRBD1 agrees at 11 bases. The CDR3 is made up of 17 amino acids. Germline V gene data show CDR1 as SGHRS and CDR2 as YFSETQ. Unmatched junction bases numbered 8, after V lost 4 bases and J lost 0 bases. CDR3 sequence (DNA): TGCGCCAGCAGCAAATGGACAGGGGGCGGAATGAACACTGAAGCTTTCTTT. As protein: CASSKWTGGGMNTEAFF. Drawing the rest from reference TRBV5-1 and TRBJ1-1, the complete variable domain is KAGVTQTPRYLIKTRGQQVTLSCSPISGHRSVSWYQQTPGQGLQFLFEYFSETQRNKGNFPGRFSGRQFSNSRSEMNVSTLELGDSALYLCASSKWTGGGMNTEAFFGQGTRLTVV.

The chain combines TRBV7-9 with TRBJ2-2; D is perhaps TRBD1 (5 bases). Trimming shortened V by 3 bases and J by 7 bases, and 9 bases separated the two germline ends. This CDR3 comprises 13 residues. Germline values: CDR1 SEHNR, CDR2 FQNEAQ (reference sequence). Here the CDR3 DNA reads TGTGCCAGCAGCTTCAGGGAAGGCGGGGAGCTGTTTTTT. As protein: CASSFREGGELFF.

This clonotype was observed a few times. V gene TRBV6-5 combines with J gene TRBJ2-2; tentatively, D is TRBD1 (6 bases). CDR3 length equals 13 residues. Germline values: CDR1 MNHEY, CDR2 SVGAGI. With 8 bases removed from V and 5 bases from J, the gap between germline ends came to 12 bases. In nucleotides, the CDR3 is TGTGCCAGCGGGTACAGGGATACCGGGGAGCTGTTTTTT. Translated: CASGYRDTGELFF.

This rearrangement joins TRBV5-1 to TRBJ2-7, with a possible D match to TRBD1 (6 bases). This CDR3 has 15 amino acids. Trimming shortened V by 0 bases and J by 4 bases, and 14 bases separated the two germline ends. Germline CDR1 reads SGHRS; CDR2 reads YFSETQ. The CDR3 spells CASSLDGNRGYEQYF. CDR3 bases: TGCGCCAGCAGCTTGGACGGGAATAGGGGGTACGAGCAGTACTTC.

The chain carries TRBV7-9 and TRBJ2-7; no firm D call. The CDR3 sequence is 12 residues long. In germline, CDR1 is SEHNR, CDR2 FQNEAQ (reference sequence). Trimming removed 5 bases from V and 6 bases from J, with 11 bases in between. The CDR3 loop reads CASSPVLVEQYF. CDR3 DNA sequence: TGTGCCAGCAGCCCCGTCTTGGTCGAGCAGTACTTC.

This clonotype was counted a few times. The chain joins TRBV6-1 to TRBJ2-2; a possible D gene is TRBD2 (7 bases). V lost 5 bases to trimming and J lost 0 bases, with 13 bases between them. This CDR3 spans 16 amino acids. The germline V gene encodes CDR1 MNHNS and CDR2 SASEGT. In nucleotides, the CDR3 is TGTGCCAGCAGTAGGGGGGGTCCCCCGAACACCGGGGAGCTGTTTTTT. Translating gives CASSRGGPPNTGELFF.

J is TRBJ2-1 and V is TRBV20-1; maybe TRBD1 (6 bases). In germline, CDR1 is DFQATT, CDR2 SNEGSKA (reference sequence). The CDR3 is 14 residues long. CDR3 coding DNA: TGCAGCCCCTGGGGGCCCTCCAATTACAATGAGCAGTTCTTC. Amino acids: CSPWGPSNYNEQFF.

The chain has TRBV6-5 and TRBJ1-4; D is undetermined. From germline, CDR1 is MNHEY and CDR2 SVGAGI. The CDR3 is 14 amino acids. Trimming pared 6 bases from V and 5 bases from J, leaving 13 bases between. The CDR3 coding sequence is TGTGCCAGCAGATCCTCCCCGGGAAATGAAAAACTGTTTTTT. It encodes CASRSSPGNEKLFF.

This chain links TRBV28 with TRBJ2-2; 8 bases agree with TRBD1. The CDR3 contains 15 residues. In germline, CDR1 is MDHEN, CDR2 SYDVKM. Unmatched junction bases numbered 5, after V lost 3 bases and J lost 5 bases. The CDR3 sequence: CASSFATGGTGELFF. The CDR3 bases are TGTGCCAGCAGTTTCGCAACAGGGGGGACCGGGGAGCTGTTTTTT.

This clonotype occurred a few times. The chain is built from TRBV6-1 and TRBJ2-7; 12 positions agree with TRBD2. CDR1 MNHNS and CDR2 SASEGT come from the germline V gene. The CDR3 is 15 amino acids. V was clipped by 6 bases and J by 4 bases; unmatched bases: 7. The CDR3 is CASRRGLAGSYEQYF. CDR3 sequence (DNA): TGTGCCAGCAGACGCGGACTAGCGGGGAGTTACGAGCAGTACTTC.

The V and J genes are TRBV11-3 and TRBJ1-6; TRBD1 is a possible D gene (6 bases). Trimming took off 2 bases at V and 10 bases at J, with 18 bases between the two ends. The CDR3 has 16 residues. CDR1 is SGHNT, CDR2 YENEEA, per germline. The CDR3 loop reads CASSLSSQGGRSPLHF. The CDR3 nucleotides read TGTGCCAGCAGCTTATCCTCACAGGGTGGCAGGTCACCCCTCCACTTT.

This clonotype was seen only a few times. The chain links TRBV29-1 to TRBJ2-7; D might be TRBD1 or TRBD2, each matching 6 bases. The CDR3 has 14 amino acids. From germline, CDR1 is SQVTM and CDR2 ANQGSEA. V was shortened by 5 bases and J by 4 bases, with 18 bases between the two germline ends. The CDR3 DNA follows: TGCAGCGTTCGTCTGGGGGGCCCCGTGTACGAGCAGTACTTC. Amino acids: CSVRLGGPVYEQYF.

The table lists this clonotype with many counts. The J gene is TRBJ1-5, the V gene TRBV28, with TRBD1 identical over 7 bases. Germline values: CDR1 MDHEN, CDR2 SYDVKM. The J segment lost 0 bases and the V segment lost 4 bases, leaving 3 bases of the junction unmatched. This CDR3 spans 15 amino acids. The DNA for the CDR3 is TGTGCCAGCAGTTCCGGGACAGCTAGCAATCAGCCCCAGCATTTT. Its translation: CASSSGTASNQPQHF.

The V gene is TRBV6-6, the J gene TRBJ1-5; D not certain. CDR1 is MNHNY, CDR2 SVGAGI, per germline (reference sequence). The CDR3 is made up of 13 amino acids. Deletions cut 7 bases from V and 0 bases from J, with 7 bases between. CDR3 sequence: CASTEHSNQPQHF. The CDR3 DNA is TGTGCCAGCACTGAACATAGCAATCAGCCCCAGCATTTT.

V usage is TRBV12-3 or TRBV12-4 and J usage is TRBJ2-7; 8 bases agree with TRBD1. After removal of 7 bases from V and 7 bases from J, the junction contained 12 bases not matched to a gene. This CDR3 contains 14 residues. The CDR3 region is CASMGRQGADEQYF. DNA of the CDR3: TGTGCCAGCATGGGGAGGCAGGGGGCTGATGAGCAGTACTTC.

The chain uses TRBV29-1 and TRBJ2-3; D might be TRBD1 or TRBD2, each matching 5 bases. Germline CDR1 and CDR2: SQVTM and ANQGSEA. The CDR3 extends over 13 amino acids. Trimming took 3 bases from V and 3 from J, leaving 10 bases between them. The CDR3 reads CSVDPGTTDTQYF. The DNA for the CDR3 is TGCAGCGTTGACCCAGGGACGACAGATACGCAGTATTTT.

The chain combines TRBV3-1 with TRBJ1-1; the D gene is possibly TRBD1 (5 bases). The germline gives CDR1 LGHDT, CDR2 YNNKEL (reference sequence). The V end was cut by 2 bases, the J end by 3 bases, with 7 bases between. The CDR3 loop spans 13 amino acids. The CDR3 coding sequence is TGTGCCAGCAGCCAATGGGGGTACACTGAAGCTTTCTTT. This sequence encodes CASSQWGYTEAFF. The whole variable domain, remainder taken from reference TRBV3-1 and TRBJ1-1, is DTAVSQTPKYLVTQMGNDKSIKCEQNLGHDTMYWYKQDSKKFLKIMFSYNNKELIINETVPNRFSPKSPDKAHLNLHINSLELGDSAVYFCASSQWGYTEAFFGQGTRLTVV.

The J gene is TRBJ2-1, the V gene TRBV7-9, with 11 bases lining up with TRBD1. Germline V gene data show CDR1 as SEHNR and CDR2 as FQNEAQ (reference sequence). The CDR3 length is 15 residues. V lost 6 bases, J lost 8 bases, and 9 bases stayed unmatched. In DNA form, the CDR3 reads TGTGCCAGCAGATCCGGACAGGGGGCATTGGATGAGCAGTTCTTC. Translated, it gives CASRSGQGALDEQFF.

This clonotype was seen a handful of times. CDR3 sequence: CASSEAGWMDTDTQYF. The CDR3 DNA is TGTGCCAGCAGTGAAGCGGGGTGGATGGATACAGATACGCAGTATTTT. The V call is TRBV2, the J call TRBJ2-3; D call uncertain. This CDR3 has 16 amino acids. Germline V gene sequence: CDR1 SNHLY, CDR2 FYNNEI. Trimming removed 0 bases from V and 3 bases from J, with 13 bases in between.